This T cell receptor (beta chain) was captured by sequencing in a study of T cells expressing NK-cell markers. Study findings and constraints: NKG2C+ dominant clonotype frequencies in roughly six donors were roughly 1.0-7.5% of CD8+ T cells. The study found these clonotypes also leading the CD3+CD56-NKG2C+ fraction in a few donors. Whether expanded NKG2C-expressing T cell clones recognize HCMV is unknown.

About this clonotype: Its target is not known.

TCRdb re-called the 5' RACE reads, yielding one record per CDR3 amino acid sequence without DNA. The sample's table shows roughly 430,000 distinct CDR3 sequences. Looked up from germline, CDR1 is SEHNR and CDR2 is FQNEAQ (reference sequence). The CDR3 has 13 residues. The sequencing input was blood T cells: a sorted CD56 or NKG2C T cell subset, CD4+ or CD8+ T cells, or bulk PBMC T cells (not recorded which). The source is a woman between 18 and 75 years old in good health. The genes are TRBV7-9 and TRBJ2-7; TCRdb returns TRBD2, unconfirmable since there is no DNA. The CDR3 sequence: CASRDGPLYEQYF.